This T cell receptor beta chain was captured in a study of control samples from healthy donors and cancer patients. Germline CDR1 and CDR2: MGHRA and YSYEKL. The CDR3 runs 17 residues. J lost 1 base, V lost 8 bases, and 12 bases had no gene match. The repertoire was sequenced with immunoSEQ multiplex PCR; TCRdb's copy has only in-frame clones and lacks some. The table includes 85,000 to 100,000 clones, about 92% detected once. V gene TRBV4-1 combines with J gene TRBJ1-1; 11 nucleotides line up with TRBD1. The sequence came from a man in his late teens or twenties in good health. Source material: blood. CDR3 sequence: CASGETGTGGWNTEAFF. CDR3 in DNA: TGCGCCAGCGGAGAAACCGGGACAGGGGGTTGGAACACTGAAGCTTTCTTT.